This TCR beta chain comes out of a study of cytomegalovirus exposure and HLA in healthy donors. With 60 Vbeta and 13 Jbeta primers, the PCR was carried out. The repertoire was sequenced with immunoSEQ multiplex PCR; TCRdb's copy has only in-frame clones and lacks some. The sample includes 120,000 or so clones, over 60% of them seen just once. This clone was seen once. Its specificity is not known. Regarding the study as a whole: The dataset shows that most TCR sequences were rare, while some public TCRs occurred in many donors. Rates of TCR association differed by HLA locus in a later analysis, with DRB1 highest and HLA-C lowest.

Germline loops: CDR1 LNHDA, CDR2 SQIVND (reference sequence). V shed 3 bases and J 0 bases; nucleotides not matched to a gene: 8. The CDR3 has 17 residues. The sequenced sample consisted of PBMCs. This clonotype originated in a woman aged 55-70 years in good health and CMV-seropositive. The chain uses TRBV19 and TRBJ1-1; 9 nucleotides line up with TRBD1. Here the CDR3 DNA reads TGTGCCAGTAGTATCCTGACGACAGGGGGGCTGAACACTGAAGCTTTCTTT. As protein: CASSILTTGGLNTEAFF.